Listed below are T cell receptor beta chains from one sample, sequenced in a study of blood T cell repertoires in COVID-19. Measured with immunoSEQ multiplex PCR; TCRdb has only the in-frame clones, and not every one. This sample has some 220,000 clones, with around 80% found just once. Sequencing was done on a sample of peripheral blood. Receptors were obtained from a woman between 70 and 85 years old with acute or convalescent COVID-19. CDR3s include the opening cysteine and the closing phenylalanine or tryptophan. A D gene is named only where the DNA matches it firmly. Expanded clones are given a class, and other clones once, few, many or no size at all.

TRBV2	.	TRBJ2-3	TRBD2	CASSEPWSAGDTDTQYF	TGTGCCAGCAGTGAGCCATGGTCGGCGGGGGACACAGATACGCAGTATTTT
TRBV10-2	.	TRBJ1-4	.	CASTPGGEKLFF	TGCGCCAGCACTCCGGGAGGGGAAAAACTGTTTTTT
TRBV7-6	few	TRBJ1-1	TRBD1	CASSLGFQGARTEAFF	TGTGCCAGCAGCTTAGGATTTCAGGGGGCGCGAACTGAAGCTTTCTTT
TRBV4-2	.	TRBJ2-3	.	CASSQGDSDTDTQYF	TGTGCCAGCAGTCAAGGGGACTCGGACACAGATACGCAGTATTTT
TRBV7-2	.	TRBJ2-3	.	CASSEGTPPDTQYF	TGTGCCAGCAGCGAGGGGACACCTCCAGATACGCAGTATTTT
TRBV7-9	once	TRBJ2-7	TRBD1	CASSLDREHHEQYF	TGTGCCAGCAGCCTGGACAGGGAACACCACGAGCAGTACTTC
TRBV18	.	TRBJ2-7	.	CASSPPSGGATYEQYF	TGTGCCAGCTCACCACCCTCCGGGGGTGCTACCTACGAGCAGTACTTC
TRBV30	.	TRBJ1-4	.	CAWSREAQEKLFF	TGTGCCTGGAGTAGAGAGGCCCAGGAAAAACTGTTTTTT
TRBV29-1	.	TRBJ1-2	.	CSVEVPSRQGGNYGYTF	TGCAGCGTTGAAGTGCCTTCTAGGCAGGGAGGAAACTATGGCTACACCTTC
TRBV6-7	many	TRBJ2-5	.	CASLVRGGETQYF	TGTGCCAGCCTAGTTAGGGGGGGTGAGACCCAGTACTTC
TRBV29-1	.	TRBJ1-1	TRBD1	CSVRGQGNTEAFF	TGCAGCGTCAGGGGACAGGGGAACACTGAAGCTTTCTTT
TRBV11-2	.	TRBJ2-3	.	CASSTHSARAGDTQYF	TGTGCCAGCAGCACACACAGCGCGAGGGCGGGAGATACGCAGTATTTT
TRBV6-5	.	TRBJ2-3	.	CATGDSTDTQYF	TGTGCCACCGGAGATAGCACAGATACGCAGTATTTT
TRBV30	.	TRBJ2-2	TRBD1	CAWNSHVQGTGELFF	TGTGCCTGGAATTCCCACGTACAGGGGACCGGGGAGCTGTTTTTT
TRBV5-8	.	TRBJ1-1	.	CASSLGGAGKTEAFF	TGTGCCAGCAGCTTGGGCGGGGCCGGGAAGACTGAAGCTTTCTTT
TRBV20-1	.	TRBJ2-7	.	CSGGKNYEQYF	TGCAGCGGGGGTAAAAACTACGAGCAGTACTTC
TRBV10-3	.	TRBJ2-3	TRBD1	CAISGTEPSTDTQYF	TGTGCCATCAGCGGGACAGAGCCAAGCACAGATACGCAGTATTTT
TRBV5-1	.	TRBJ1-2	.	CASSPEGPGYGYTF	TGCGCCAGCAGCCCGGAGGGGCCAGGGTATGGCTACACCTTC
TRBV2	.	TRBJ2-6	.	CASSETGSISGANVLTF	TGTGCCAGCAGTGAAACCGGGTCTATAAGCGGGGCCAACGTCCTGACTTTC
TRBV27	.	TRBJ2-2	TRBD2	CASSQRGVNTGELFF	TGTGCCAGCAGTCAACGGGGGGTTAACACCGGGGAGCTGTTTTTT
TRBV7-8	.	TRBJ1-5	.	CASSLVNRDGNQPQHF	TGTGCCAGCAGCTTAGTAAACAGGGACGGCAATCAGCCCCAGCATTTT
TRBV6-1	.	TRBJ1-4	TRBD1	CASSEEDRGPKLFF	TGTGCCAGCAGTGAGGAGGACAGGGGCCCAAAACTGTTTTTT
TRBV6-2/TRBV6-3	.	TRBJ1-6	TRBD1	CASSPSGTGANSPLHF	TGTGCCAGCAGTCCCTCCGGGACAGGGGCGAATTCACCCCTCCACTTT
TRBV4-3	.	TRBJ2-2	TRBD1	CASSQGPPGQGTGELFF	TGCGCCAGCAGCCAAGGCCCGCCGGGACAGGGGACCGGGGAGCTGTTTTTT
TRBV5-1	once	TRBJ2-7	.	CASSLGVPPGYEQYF	TGCGCCAGCAGCTTGGGAGTTCCTCCGGGCTACGAGCAGTACTTC
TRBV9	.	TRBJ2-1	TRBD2	CASSVEAGAYNEQFF	TGTGCCAGCAGCGTAGAAGCGGGGGCCTACAATGAGCAGTTCTTC
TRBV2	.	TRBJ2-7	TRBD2	CATRGTQGVGLAVKPYEQYF	TGTGCCACTCGTGGAACCCAGGGGGTAGGACTAGCGGTAAAACCGTACGAGCAGTACTTC
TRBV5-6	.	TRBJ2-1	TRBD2	CASSGRLAWVYNEQFF	TGTGCCAGCAGCGGGAGACTAGCCTGGGTTTACAATGAGCAGTTCTTC
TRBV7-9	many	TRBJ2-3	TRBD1	CASSLYNRGRADTQYF	TGTGCCAGCAGCCTGTATAACAGGGGGCGGGCAGATACGCAGTATTTT
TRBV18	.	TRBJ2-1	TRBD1	CASSPGWRTGLLTDNEQFF	TGTGCCAGCTCACCAGGGTGGCGGACAGGCCTCCTTACGGACAATGAGCAGTTCTTC
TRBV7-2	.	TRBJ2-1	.	CASSLSLAGSQFF	TGTGCCAGCAGCTTAAGCCTGGCGGGGTCGCAGTTCTTC
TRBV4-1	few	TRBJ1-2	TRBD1	CATSQGEGYGYTF	TGCGCCACCTCACAGGGGGAAGGCTATGGCTACACCTTC
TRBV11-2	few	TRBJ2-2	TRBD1	CASSTRTGLTGELFF	TGTGCCAGCAGCACTAGGACAGGGTTAACCGGGGAGCTGTTTTTT
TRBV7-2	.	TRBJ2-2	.	CASSLRTPNTGELFF	TGTGCCAGCAGCTTAAGGACACCGAACACCGGGGAGCTGTTTTTT
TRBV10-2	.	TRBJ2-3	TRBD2	CASCDGGGIDTQYF	TGCGCCAGCTGTGACGGGGGGGGGATAGATACGCAGTATTTT
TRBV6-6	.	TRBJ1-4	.	CASSYEGGRIEKLFF	TGTGCCAGCAGTTACGAGGGGGGGCGTATTGAAAAACTGTTTTTT
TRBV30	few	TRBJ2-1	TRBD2	CASSGRGKGNEQFF	TGTGCCTCCTCCGGGAGGGGGAAAGGCAATGAGCAGTTCTTC
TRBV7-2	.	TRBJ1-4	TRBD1	CASSADRVGEKLFF	TGTGCCAGCAGCGCCGACAGGGTGGGGGAAAAACTGTTTTTT
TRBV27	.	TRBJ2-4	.	CASSLLASKNIQYF	TGTGCCAGCAGTTTATTAGCTTCCAAAAACATTCAGTACTTC
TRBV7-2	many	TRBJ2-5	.	CASSFQGGEETQYF	TGTGCCAGCAGCTTCCAGGGGGGAGAAGAGACCCAGTACTTC
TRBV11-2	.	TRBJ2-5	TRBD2	CASSSGLAGGGRETQYF	TGTGCCAGCAGCTCGGGACTAGCGGGGGGTGGTCGGGAGACCCAGTACTTC
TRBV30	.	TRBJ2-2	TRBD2	CAWSSHRTSGGPVTGELFF	TGTGCCTGGAGTTCCCATCGGACTAGCGGGGGGCCGGTCACCGGGGAGCTGTTTTTT
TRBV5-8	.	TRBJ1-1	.	CASSQVSEAFF	TGTGCCAGCAGCCAAGTTAGTGAAGCTTTCTTT
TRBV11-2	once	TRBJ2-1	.	CASSKHSYNEQFF	TGTGCCAGCAGCAAGCACTCCTACAATGAGCAGTTCTTC